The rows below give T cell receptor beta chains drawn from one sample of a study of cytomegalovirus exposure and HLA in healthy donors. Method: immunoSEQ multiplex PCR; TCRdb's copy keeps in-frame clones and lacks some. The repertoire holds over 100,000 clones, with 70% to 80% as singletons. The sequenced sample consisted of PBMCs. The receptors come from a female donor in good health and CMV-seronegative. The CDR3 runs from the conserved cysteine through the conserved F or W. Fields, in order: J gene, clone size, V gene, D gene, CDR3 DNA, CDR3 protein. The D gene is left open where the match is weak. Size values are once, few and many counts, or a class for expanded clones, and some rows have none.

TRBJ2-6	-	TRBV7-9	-	TGTGCCAGCAGCCAGACAGTTGCCTTCTCTGGGGCCAACGTCCTGACTTTC	CASSQTVAFSGANVLTF
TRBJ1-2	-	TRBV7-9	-	TGTGCCAGCAGCTCAGGGGTCAGCTATGGCTACACCTTC	CASSSGVSYGYTF
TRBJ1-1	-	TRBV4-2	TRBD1	TGTGCCAGCAGCCAAGTTGGGACAGGGAACACTGAAGCTTTCTTT	CASSQVGTGNTEAFF
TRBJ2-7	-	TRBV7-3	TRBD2	TGTGCCAGCAGCCCGGGACTAGCGGGGCTCTCCCCCTACGAGCAGTACTTC	CASSPGLAGLSPYEQYF
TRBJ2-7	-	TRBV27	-	TGTGGACGGGCCTACGAGCAGTACTTC	CGRAYEQYF
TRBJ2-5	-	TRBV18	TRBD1	TGTGCCAGCTCATCCCCGACAGGGCCAGAGACCCAGTACTTC	CASSSPTGPETQYF
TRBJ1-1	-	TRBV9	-	TGTGCCAGCAGGCGAGCAGGGATGGGGAACACTGAAGCTTTCTTT	CASRRAGMGNTEAFF
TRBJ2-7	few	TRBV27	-	TGTGCCAGCAGTTTAGTTTCTAGGGGGACCCCCTACGAGCAGTACTTC	CASSLVSRGTPYEQYF
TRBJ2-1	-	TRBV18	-	TGTGCCAGCTCACCCCTTGGGCAGGCTGAGAATGAGCAGTTCTTC	CASSPLGQAENEQFF
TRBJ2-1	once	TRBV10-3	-	TGTGCCATCAGTGAAATTCAGGGGGGCGAGCAGTTCTTC	CAISEIQGGEQFF
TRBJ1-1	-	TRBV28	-	TGTGCCAGCAGTTTAATCCGGACAGCCGTTGAAGCTTTCTTT	CASSLIRTAVEAFF
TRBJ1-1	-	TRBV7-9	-	TGTGCCAGCAGCTTAGAAACAGCCTGGAACACTGAAGCTTTCTTT	CASSLETAWNTEAFF
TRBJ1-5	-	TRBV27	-	TGTGCCAGCAGTTTGAGGTATAGCAATCAGCCCCAGCATTTT	CASSLRYSNQPQHF
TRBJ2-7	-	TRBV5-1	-	TGCGCCAGCAGCCTAACTAGTATCTACGAGCAGTACTTC	CASSLTSIYEQYF
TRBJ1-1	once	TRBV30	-	TGTGCCCACGGGGGAGGGCTTGCTGAAGCTTTCTTT	CAHGGGLAEAFF
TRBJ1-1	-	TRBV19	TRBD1	TGTGCCAGTAGTATAAGCCCCAGGGGGATGGGAACTGAAGCTTTCTTT	CASSISPRGMGTEAFF
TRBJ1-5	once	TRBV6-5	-	TGTGCCAGCAGGTCCCGGACTTTTAGCAATCAGCCCCAGCATTTT	CASRSRTFSNQPQHF
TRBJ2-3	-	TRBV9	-	TGTGCCAGCAGCAGAGGCGGACTCAAAGCAGATACGCAGTATTTT	CASSRGGLKADTQYF
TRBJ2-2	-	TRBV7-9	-	TGTGCCAGCAGCAGGACAGTCAACACCGGGGAGCTGTTTTTT	CASSRTVNTGELFF
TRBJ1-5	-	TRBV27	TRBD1	TGTGCCAGCAGCCCTACGCTCCCGGGACAGGGGTGGCAGCCCCAGCATTTT	CASSPTLPGQGWQPQHF
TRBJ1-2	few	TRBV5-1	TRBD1	TGCGCCAGCAGCTTGGAGGGACAGGGGACCGGCTACACCTTC	CASSLEGQGTGYTF
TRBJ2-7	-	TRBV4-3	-	TGCGCCAGCAGCCACGAGGGAGACTACGAGCAGTACTTC	CASSHEGDYEQYF
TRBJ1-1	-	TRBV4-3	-	TGCGCCAGCAGCCAAGTGGTAACAGAAAACACTGAAGCTTTCTTT	CASSQVVTENTEAFF
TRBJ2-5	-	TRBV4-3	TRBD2	TGCGCCAGCAGCCCTCTAGCGGGAGTAGAGACCCAGTACTTC	CASSPLAGVETQYF
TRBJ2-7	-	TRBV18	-	TGTGCCAGCTCACCTGGGGCAGGGCATTCCTACGAGCAGTACTTC	CASSPGAGHSYEQYF
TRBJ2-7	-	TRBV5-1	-	TGCGCCAGCAGCTTTTCTCAGTCCTACGAGCAGTACTTC	CASSFSQSYEQYF
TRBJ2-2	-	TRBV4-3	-	TGCGCCAGCAGCCAAGAGGGTAGCGGTACTGTCGGGGAGCTGTTTTTT	CASSQEGSGTVGELFF
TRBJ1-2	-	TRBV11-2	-	TGTGCCAGCAGCTTAGCAGGGATCTATGGCTACACCTTC	CASSLAGIYGYTF
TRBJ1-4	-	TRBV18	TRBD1	TGTGCCAGCTCACCCAACAGGGGGAAGACTAATGAAAAACTGTTTTTT	CASSPNRGKTNEKLFF
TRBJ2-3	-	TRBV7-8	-	TGTGCCAGCAGCTTAGGGAGTCCAGATACGCAGTATTTT	CASSLGSPDTQYF
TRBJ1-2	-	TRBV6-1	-	TGTGCCAGCAGTGCCCGCGAAGGGGGCTATGGCTACACCTTC	CASSAREGGYGYTF
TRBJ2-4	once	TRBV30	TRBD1	TGTGCCTGGGCGGGACAGGGATTGGGCATTCAGTACTTC	CAWAGQGLGIQYF
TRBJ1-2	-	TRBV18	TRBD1	TGTGCCAGCTCACCTACGGGACAGGACTATGGCTACACCTTC	CASSPTGQDYGYTF
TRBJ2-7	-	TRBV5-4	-	TGTGCCAGCAGCTTGGTTGAGTACAGGGCACACGAGCAGTACTTC	CASSLVEYRAHEQYF
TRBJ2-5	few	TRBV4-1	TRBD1	TGCGCCAGCAGCCAAGGGTCCCAGGGGGCGGGAGAGACCCAGTACTTC	CASSQGSQGAGETQYF
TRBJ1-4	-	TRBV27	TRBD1	TGTGCCAGCAATCCGATTGGCGGGACAGTCAATGAAAAACTGTTTTTT	CASNPIGGTVNEKLFF
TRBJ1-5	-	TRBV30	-	TGTGCCTGGAGTAGCGGGGGAAATCAGCCCCAGCATTTT	CAWSSGGNQPQHF
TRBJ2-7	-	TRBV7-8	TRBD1	TGTGCCAGCAGCTCCTTGGGACAGCGCTACGAGCAGTACTTC	CASSSLGQRYEQYF
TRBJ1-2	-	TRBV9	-	TGTGCCAGCAGCGTAGACCATAGAGCTGGCTATGGCTACACCTTC	CASSVDHRAGYGYTF
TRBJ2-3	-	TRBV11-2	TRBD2	TGTGCCAGCAGCTTTCTAGCGGGAGGAGAAGATACGCAGTATTTT	CASSFLAGGEDTQYF
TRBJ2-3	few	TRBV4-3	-	TGCGCCAGCAGCCAAGATCTGGGACTGAATCTGTATTTT	CASSQDLGLNLYF
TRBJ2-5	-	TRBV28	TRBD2	TGTGCCAGCAGTCCGACTAGCGGGAGGGGAGAGACCCAGTACTTC	CASSPTSGRGETQYF
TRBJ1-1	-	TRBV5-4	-	TGTGCCAGCAGCTTGGGGCTGGAGGGCCAAGCTTTCTTT	CASSLGLEGQAFF
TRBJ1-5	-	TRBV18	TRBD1	TGTGCCAGCTCACCGTCGACAGGGCTTGATCAACCCCAGCATTTT	CASSPSTGLDQPQHF
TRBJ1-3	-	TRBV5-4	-	TGTGCCAGCAGCTTGGATGGACAGACCCTCTCTGGAAACACCATATATTTT	CASSLDGQTLSGNTIYF
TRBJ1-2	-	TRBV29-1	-	TGCAGCGTTGTCCAACAGAACTATGGCTACACCTTC	CSVVQQNYGYTF
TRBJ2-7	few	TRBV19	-	TGTGCCAGTAGTATACCCGGGACTCCTGCCTCCGAGCAGTACTTC	CASSIPGTPASEQYF
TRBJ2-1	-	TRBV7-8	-	TGTGCCAGCAGCTTAGTCGGTCGGGGGAGAAGCTCCTACAATGAGCAGTTCTTC	CASSLVGRGRSSYNEQFF
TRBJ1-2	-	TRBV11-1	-	TGTGCCAGCAGCTTAGACGCCAGGAACTATGGCTACACCTTC	CASSLDARNYGYTF
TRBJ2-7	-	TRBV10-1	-	TGCGCCAGCAGTTCCAGCGGGCAAATCCCCTACGAGCAGTACTTC	CASSSSGQIPYEQYF
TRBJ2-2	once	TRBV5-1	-	TGCGCCAGCAGCGCGGGACCAGACACCGGGGAGCTGTTTTTT	CASSAGPDTGELFF
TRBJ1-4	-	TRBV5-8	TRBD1	TGTGCCAGCAGGCCCAGGGGGTCGAGGGGTGAAAAACTGTTTTTT	CASRPRGSRGEKLFF